This T cell receptor beta chain is drawn from a study of response to subunit inactivated influenza vaccine (dated by TCRdb to about 2018). Background for the entire study: Deep quantitative T cell receptor repertoire profiling was used in the study to track responses to a trivalent subunit inactivated influenza vaccine.

Beyond this particular receptor, the publication reports: The authors proposed that each seasonal influenza vaccination may bring in only a limited number of new T cells.

The germline V gene (reference sequence) specifies GTSNPN as CDR1 and SVGIG as CDR2. V drops 0 bases and J drops 6 bases, leaving 8 bases in between. Spanning cysteine to phenylalanine, the CDR3 consists of 13 amino acids. CDR3 DNA is the only sequence kept; it has 39 bases, read in frame from the first base. Notes on this clonotype: The antigen it binds to is not known. There are no base qualities to consult, and no much larger clone falls within one base.

The library was obtained by RT-PCR. Sequencing used an Illumina HiSeq 2500. The public reads were quality trimmed at Q25 with fastp and then assembled into clones with MiXCR by TCRdb, keeping productive beta chains. CDR3 protein duplicates are merged, each entry listing the most common genes and DNA. The sample table records about 650,000 distinct CDR3 sequences; 14% of these occur just once. The ten largest clones capture around 7.6% of the sample. This receptor was obtained from a man aged 45-65 years who received an inactivated influenza vaccine. Donor details come from another sample of the same person, matched by shared clones. This receptor chain uses TRBV30 and TRBJ2-2; TRBD2 is a weak D gene call, 5 bases matching. The sample in question was PBMCs from blood, obtained 14 days before vaccination. The nucleotide sequence reads TGTGCCTGGAGTGTAGGAGGCCCCGGGGAGCTGTTTTTT. This codes for CAWSVGGPGELFF.